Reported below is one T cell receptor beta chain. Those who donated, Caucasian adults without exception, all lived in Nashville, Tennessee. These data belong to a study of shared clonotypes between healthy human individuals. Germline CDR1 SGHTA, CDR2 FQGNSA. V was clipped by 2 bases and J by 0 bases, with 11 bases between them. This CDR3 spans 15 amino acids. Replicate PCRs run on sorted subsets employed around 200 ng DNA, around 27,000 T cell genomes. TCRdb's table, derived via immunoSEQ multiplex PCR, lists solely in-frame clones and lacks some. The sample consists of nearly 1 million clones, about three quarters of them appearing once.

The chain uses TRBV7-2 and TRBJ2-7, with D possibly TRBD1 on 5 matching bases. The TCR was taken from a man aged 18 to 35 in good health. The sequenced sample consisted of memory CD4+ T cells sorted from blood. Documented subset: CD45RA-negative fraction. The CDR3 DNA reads TGTGCCAGCAGCTTAAGGGGCCTTAGCTCCTACGAGCAGTACTTC. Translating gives CASSLRGLSSYEQYF.